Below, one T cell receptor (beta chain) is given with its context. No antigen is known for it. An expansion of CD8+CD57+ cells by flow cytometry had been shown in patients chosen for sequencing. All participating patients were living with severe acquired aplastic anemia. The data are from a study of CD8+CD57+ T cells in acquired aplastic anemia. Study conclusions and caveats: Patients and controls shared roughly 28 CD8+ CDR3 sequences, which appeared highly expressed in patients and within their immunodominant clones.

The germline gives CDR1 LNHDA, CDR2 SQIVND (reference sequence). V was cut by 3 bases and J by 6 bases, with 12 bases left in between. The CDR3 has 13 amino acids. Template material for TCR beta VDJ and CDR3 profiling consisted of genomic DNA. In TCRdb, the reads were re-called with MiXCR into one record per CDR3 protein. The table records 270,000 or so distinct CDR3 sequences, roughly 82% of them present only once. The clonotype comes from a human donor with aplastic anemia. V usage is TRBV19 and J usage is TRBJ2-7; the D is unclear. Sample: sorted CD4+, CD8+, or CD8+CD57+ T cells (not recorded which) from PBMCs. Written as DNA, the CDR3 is TGTGCCAGTAGTATCGGGCAGGCCCTCGAGCAGTACTTC. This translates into CASSIGQALEQYF. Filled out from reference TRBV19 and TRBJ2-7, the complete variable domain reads DGGITQSPKYLFRKEGQNVTLSCEQNLNHDAMYWYRQDPGQGLRLIYYSQIVNDFQKGDIAEGYSVSREKKESFPLTVTSAQKNPTAFYLCASSIGQALEQYFGPGTRLTVT.